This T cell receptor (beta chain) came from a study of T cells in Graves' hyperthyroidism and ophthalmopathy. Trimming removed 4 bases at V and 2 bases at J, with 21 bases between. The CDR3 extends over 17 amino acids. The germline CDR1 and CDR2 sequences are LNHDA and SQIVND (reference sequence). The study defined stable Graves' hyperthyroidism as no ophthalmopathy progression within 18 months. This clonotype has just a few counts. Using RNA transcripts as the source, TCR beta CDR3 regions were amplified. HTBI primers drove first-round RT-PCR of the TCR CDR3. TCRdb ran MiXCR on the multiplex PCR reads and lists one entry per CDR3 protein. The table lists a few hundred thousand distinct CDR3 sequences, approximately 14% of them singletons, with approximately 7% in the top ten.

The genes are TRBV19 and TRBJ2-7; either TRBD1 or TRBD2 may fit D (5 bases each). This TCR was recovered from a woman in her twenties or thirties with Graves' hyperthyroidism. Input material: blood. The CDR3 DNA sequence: TGTGCCAGTAGTAAAGGGAGTGGGGGATTTTCTACCTACGAGCAGTACTTC. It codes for CASSKGSGGFSTYEQYF.